The next 9 T cell receptor beta chains were all read from a single sample in a study of cytomegalovirus exposure and HLA in healthy donors. It was with 60 Vbeta and 13 Jbeta primers that the PCR ran. Data came from immunoSEQ multiplex PCR; TCRdb stores just in-frame clones and leaves some out. The sample records more than 70,000 clones, 76% being singletons. Sequencing was carried out using PBMCs. These receptors were taken from a man aged 40-50 years in good health and CMV-seronegative.

V usage is TRBV6-1 and J usage is TRBJ2-7, with 10 positions matching TRBD2. The CDR3 consists of 15 residues. Germline values: CDR1 MNHNS, CDR2 SASEGT. The trim removed 5 bases at V and 0 bases at J, leaving 4 bases unmatched. The CDR3 coding sequence is TGTGCCAGCAGTATAGCGGGGGGCAGCTCCTACGAGCAGTACTTC. Protein: CASSIAGGSSYEQYF.

This chain links TRBV7-7 with TRBJ2-5; 9 nucleotides agree with TRBD1. The CDR3 is 16 residues long. Trimming at V came to 5 bases and at J to 9 bases, leaving 16 bases not matched to a gene. Germline V CDR1 and CDR2: SSHAT, FNYEAQ (reference sequence). The CDR3 here is CASSNQQGAVPVAQYF. CDR3 nucleotide sequence: TGTGCCAGCAGCAATCAACAGGGGGCCGTACCCGTGGCCCAGTACTTC.

The genes are TRBV30 and TRBJ2-2, with a possible D match to TRBD2 (8 bases). The CDR3 consists of 15 residues. Germline V gene sequence: CDR1 GTSNPN, CDR2 SVGIG (reference sequence). V was pared by 4 bases and J by 7 bases, with 19 bases between. CDR3 residues: CAWTNGRGQIGELFF. The CDR3 coding sequence is TGTGCCTGGACCAACGGGAGGGGGCAGATCGGGGAGCTGTTTTTT.

The chain links TRBV7-2 to TRBJ2-7; 8 bases are shared with TRBD1. Germline V CDR1 and CDR2: SGHTA, FQGNSA. CDR3 length: 18 amino acids. The V gene end was trimmed by 3 bases and the J gene end by 3 bases; junction bases not matched to a gene: 16. CDR3 coding DNA: TGTGCCAGCAGCTTGTATCAGGGGGCGACCTTTCCCCACTACGAGCAGTACTTC. Its protein product is CASSLYQGATFPHYEQYF.

The gene calls are TRBV7-9 and TRBJ2-7; TRBD1 is a possible D gene (8 bases). The CDR3 runs to 15 residues. Germline-derived CDR1 and CDR2 are SEHNR and FQNEAQ (reference sequence). Trimming shortened V by 5 bases and J by 7 bases, and 21 bases separated the two germline ends. The CDR3 reads CASSPTTGDYEEQYF. The CDR3, as DNA: TGTGCCAGCAGCCCCACGACAGGGGACTATGAGGAGCAGTACTTC. The full variable domain, in which reference TRBV7-9 and TRBJ2-7 provide the parts outside the CDR3, is DTGVSQNPRHKITKRGQNVTFRCDPISEHNRLYWYRQTLGQGPEFLTYFQNEAQLEKSRLLSDRFSAERPKGSFSTLEIQRTEQGDSAMYLCASSPTTGDYEEQYFGPGTRLTVT.

The rearrangement joins TRBV7-3 to TRBJ2-2; 12 bases map to TRBD1. The CDR3 is 16 amino acids. J gave up 4 bases and V 2 bases, and 2 bases lay outside the gene matches. CDR1 and CDR2 (germline): SGHTA, FQGTGA. CDR3: CASSLGTGGATGELFF. The CDR3 region has the DNA TGTGCCAGCAGCTTAGGGACAGGGGGCGCCACCGGGGAGCTGTTTTTT.

This clone has a handful of counts. V and J are TRBV25-1 and TRBJ1-2, with 8 bases fitting TRBD1. The germline CDR1 and CDR2 sequences are MGHDK and SYGVNS. With V trimmed by 2 bases and J by 8 bases, 13 bases remained unmatched. This CDR3 is 16 amino acids long. The CDR3 protein is CASSELGRGRGEGYTF. As DNA, the CDR3 is TGTGCCAGCAGTGAACTGGGCAGGGGGCGCGGTGAAGGCTACACCTTC.

The rearrangement joins TRBV28 to TRBJ2-5; 12 nucleotides align to TRBD2. The junction had 9 bases not matched to a gene; V was cut back by 2 bases and J by 2 bases. The CDR3 is 18 residues long. CDR1 MDHEN and CDR2 SYDVKM come from the germline V gene. The CDR3 protein is CASSLGGLAGGIQETQYF. CDR3 in DNA: TGTGCCAGCAGTTTAGGAGGGCTAGCGGGGGGGATACAAGAGACCCAGTACTTC.

This chain uses TRBV14 with TRBJ2-7; 7 bases align to TRBD1. This CDR3 has 17 residues. Trimming at V came to 4 bases and at J to 4 bases, leaving 16 bases not matched to a gene. Germline V gene sequence: CDR1 SGHDN, CDR2 FVKESK. The CDR3 nucleotides are TGTGCCAGCAGCCTTGTAACCGGACAGGCCTACGTTTACGAGCAGTACTTC. Translating gives CASSLVTGQAYVYEQYF.